This T cell receptor (beta chain) emerged from a study of CD8 T cells in Susac syndrome (dated by TCRdb to between 2018 and 2021). Background for the entire study: The study used repertoire sequencing to test whether antigen drove CD8+ T cell activation and differentiation in Susac syndrome. The research as a whole found: The number of individuals in the TCR sequencing and HLA analysis was recognized as being relatively small.

In the case of this clonotype: No cognate antigen has been identified for it. It has no much larger one-base neighbor in the sample; base qualities were not kept.

RNA was extracted using the RNeasy kit, and about 0.5 to 1 ug of the RNA was reverse transcribed with random hexamers. TCR beta CDR3 regions were amplified with the immunoSEQ multiplex PCR assay covering 54 Vbeta and 13 Jbeta segments. PCR amplification bias was corrected using a synthetic template baseline for primer optimization and computational correction. As for the authors' bioinformatics: Reads were annotated to V, D and J genes according to IMGT and were analyzed with immunoSEQ Analyzer, with only productive sequences retained. Clonality was computed as one minus Shannon entropy normalized by log2 of the number of productive unique sequences. Public and private clones were assessed among the 100 most prevalent clones of each patient and control. Clones were defined as Susac-specific if absent from the healthy and MS cohorts, from 1052 published viral clones and from other ImmuneACCESS disease sequences. TCRdb handled the public reads itself, with Q25 trimming in fastp and clone calling in MiXCR, and kept productive beta chains. Each CDR3 protein gets just one entry, which takes the most common genes and DNA from the rows behind it. These V and J calls derive from TCRdb rather than the authors' analysis. Recorded for this sample are 140,000 to 150,000 distinct CDR3 sequences; 94% of them occurred a single time. About 0.076% of the sample is taken by the ten largest.

Peripheral blood CD8+ and CD4+ T cells from healthy donors, Susac syndrome patients and multiple sclerosis patients were profiled by high-throughput TCR beta sequencing. The healthy donors served as controls matched for age and sex. CD8+ TEMRA cells were enriched by FACS, while bulk CD8+ and CD4+ T cells were purified by magnetic negative isolation. Blood was collected in EDTA tubes and processed within 24 hours, with PBMCs isolated through density gradient centrifugation. PBMCs destined for TCR sequencing were cryopreserved in liquid nitrogen and later thawed in a 37 °C water bath. A purity of at least 90% was achieved for sorted or isolated CD4+, CD8+ and CD8+ TEMRA cells. The clonotype originates from a human donor in good health. Sequencing was done on a sample of CD4+ T cells from PBMCs.

This receptor has the CDR3 CSARGRGSYNEQFF. The sequenced DNA: TGCAGTGCTAGGGGGCGGGGCTCCTACAATGAGCAGTTCTTC. Rearrangement joined TRBV20-1 to TRBJ2-1, with TRBD2 perhaps the D gene, on 6 matching bases. The V end loses 3 bases and the J end loses 0 bases, and a stretch of 9 bases separates them. The cysteine opens and the phenylalanine closes a CDR3 of 14 amino acids. Kept here is only the CDR3 DNA, which spans 42 bases and is read in frame from base 1. From the germline V gene (reference sequence), CDR1 is DFQATT and CDR2 is SNEGSKA.